Listed below are T cell receptor beta chains from one sample, sequenced in a study of T-cell reconstitution after alpha-beta-depleted transplantation in children. A single record per CDR3 protein comes from TCRdb applying MiXCR to the PCR reads. The sample gives 260,000 or so distinct CDR3 sequences, around 12% of which show up once; 2% to 3% is in the top ten. The sample consisted of PBMCs from the stem cell graft donor, taken from the stem cell graft. These receptors were collected from a human donor who donated a stem cell graft to a child with acute lymphoblastic leukemia. CDR3s include the opening cysteine and the closing phenylalanine or tryptophan. Fields, in order: D gene, J gene, V gene, clone size, CDR3 protein, CDR3 DNA. The D gene is left open where the match is weak. For some rows the clone size is stated as once, few or many, or as a class when expanded; others skip it.

NA TRBJ2-1 TRBV7-2 many CASSLGLREQFF TGTGCCAGCAGCCTGGGACTCAGGGAGCAGTTCTTC
NA TRBJ1-1 TRBV12-3/TRBV12-4 many CASSIAVSMNTEAFF TGTGCCAGCAGCATCGCAGTGTCCATGAACACTGAAGCTTTCTTT
NA TRBJ1-1 TRBV27 many CATPGVLNTEAFF TGTGCCACACCGGGGGTCCTCAACACTGAAGCTTTCTTT
NA TRBJ2-1 TRBV12-3/TRBV12-4 many CASNTGGGYNEQFF TGTGCCAGCAATACAGGTGGGGGATACAATGAGCAGTTCTTC
TRBD2 TRBJ2-1 TRBV6-7 NA CTSSSLLAGGPESYNEQFF TGTACCAGCAGTTCCTTACTAGCGGGAGGGCCGGAGTCCTACAATGAGCAGTTCTTC
NA TRBJ2-2 TRBV20-1 many CSARFPGDSAAGELFF TGCAGTGCTAGGTTCCCGGGGGATAGTGCGGCCGGGGAGCTGTTTTTT
NA TRBJ2-7 TRBV7-9 many CASSLGRQGYEQYF TGTGCCAGCAGCTTAGGTAGGCAGGGCTACGAGCAGTACTTC
NA TRBJ2-5 TRBV11-2 NA CASCIGHLQETQYF TGTGCCAGCTGCATCGGACACCTTCAAGAGACCCAGTACTTC
TRBD1 TRBJ1-5 TRBV10-2 many CASSTTGGQPQHF TGCGCCAGCAGTACGACAGGGGGGCAGCCCCAGCATTTT
TRBD1 TRBJ2-3 TRBV29-1 many CSVGTGSPDTQYF TGCAGCGTCGGGACAGGGTCGCCAGATACGCAGTATTTT
TRBD1 TRBJ2-7 TRBV7-6 many CASSSTGEQYF TGTGCCAGCAGCTCGACAGGGGAGCAGTACTTC
NA TRBJ2-1 TRBV20-1 NA CSASPEVALFGNEQFF TGCAGTGCTAGTCCCGAGGTAGCCCTCTTTGGCAATGAGCAGTTCTTC
NA TRBJ2-2 TRBV7-3 many CASSLSGVTGELFF TGTGCCAGCAGCTTATCGGGGGTCACCGGGGAGCTGTTTTTT
NA TRBJ1-2 TRBV28 once CASSHGLFYGYTF TGTGCCAGCAGCCACGGGCTCTTCTATGGCTACACCTTC
NA TRBJ2-7 TRBV20-1 many CSATGDRIYEQYF TGCAGTGCAACGGGGGACCGAATCTACGAGCAGTACTTC
NA TRBJ2-2 TRBV9 NA CASSVVLGGELFF TGTGCCAGCAGCGTAGTGCTTGGCGGGGAGCTGTTTTTT
TRBD2 TRBJ2-1 TRBV5-5 many CASSFGGSGSNEQFF TGTGCCAGCAGCTTCGGCGGGAGTGGGAGCAATGAGCAGTTCTTC
NA TRBJ1-1 TRBV20-1 many CSASGTEAFF TGCAGTGCTTCGGGCACTGAAGCTTTCTTT
NA TRBJ1-3 TRBV6-5 many CASSALGTSGNTIYF TGTGCCAGCAGCGCTCTTGGGACTTCTGGAAACACCATATATTTT
NA TRBJ2-7 TRBV4-3 many CASSHGSGAYEQYF TGCGCCAGCAGCCACGGGTCTGGGGCCTACGAGCAGTACTTC
NA TRBJ2-7 TRBV9 many CASSVNPYEQYF TGTGCCAGCAGCGTTAACCCCTACGAGCAGTACTTC
NA TRBJ2-3 TRBV27 many CASSRGRGWGDTQYF TGTGCCAGCAGCCGGGGGCGGGGATGGGGGGATACGCAGTATTTT
TRBD1 TRBJ2-7 TRBV20-1 many CSAKQGIHEQYF TGCAGTGCTAAACAGGGGATCCACGAGCAGTACTTC
NA TRBJ2-2 TRBV29-1 many CSVLHPEGAGELFF TGCAGCGTTCTCCACCCAGAGGGGGCCGGGGAGCTGTTTTTT
TRBD1 TRBJ2-1 TRBV19 NA CASSGLGQGEYNEQFF TGTGCCAGTAGCGGGCTCGGACAGGGGGAATACAATGAGCAGTTCTTC
TRBD2 TRBJ2-1 TRBV7-8 NA CASSFRTSGYNEQFF TGTGCCAGCAGCTTTCGGACTAGCGGATACAATGAGCAGTTCTTC
NA TRBJ2-7 TRBV20-1 few CCARDRAGASYEQYF TGCTGTGCTAGAGATCGGGCAGGGGCATCCTACGAGCAGTACTTC
NA TRBJ2-3 TRBV27 many CASSLYSGDTQYF TGTGCCAGCAGTTTGTATTCGGGAGATACGCAGTATTTT
NA TRBJ2-3 TRBV20-1 many CSARGGSSNTQYF TGCAGTGCTAGAGGGGGGAGCAGTAATACGCAGTATTTT
TRBD2 TRBJ2-3 TRBV20-1 many CSARDQSSGRLTQYF TGCAGTGCTAGAGATCAGTCTAGCGGGAGGCTCACGCAGTATTTT
NA TRBJ2-7 TRBV28 many CASSLEAGLSYEQYF TGTGCCAGCAGTTTAGAGGCGGGTCTCTCCTACGAGCAGTACTTC
TRBD1 TRBJ2-4 TRBV5-1 many CASSLGQGAAKNIQYF TGCGCCAGCAGCCTGGGACAGGGGGCAGCCAAAAACATTCAGTACTTC
NA TRBJ2-5 TRBV20-1 NA CSARSGGGWIETQYF TGCAGTGCTAGGAGTGGGGGCGGGTGGATCGAGACCCAGTACTTC